The 14 T cell receptor beta chains below all came from one sample that was sequenced in a study of radiotherapy plus CTLA-4 blockade in lung cancer. Profiled with immunoSEQ multiplex PCR; TCRdb holds only in-frame clones, not every one. The sample holds some 90,000 clones; over 80% are singletons and the top ten take 0.82%. This specimen was peripheral blood, taken from a patient treated with radiotherapy plus ipilimumab. The source of these receptors is a human donor with non-small cell lung cancer who had stable disease on radiotherapy plus ipilimumab.

The chain employs TRBV28 and TRBJ2-7, with D perhaps being TRBD1 or TRBD2 (6 bases each). Germline V lookup: CDR1 MDHEN, CDR2 SYDVKM. The CDR3 consists of 14 residues. Deletions cut 10 bases from V and 2 bases from J, with 18 bases between. The CDR3 bases are TGTGCCACCCTAAAGGAGGGGGGCACCTACGAGCAGTACTTC. Translated: CATLKEGGTYEQYF.

The chain is built from TRBV7-8 and TRBJ2-5; D is unresolved. The CDR3 extends over 12 amino acids. Germline CDR1 and CDR2: SGHVS and FQNEAQ. The V and J ends lost 1 base and 4 bases respectively, with 4 bases between them. CDR3 sequence (DNA): TGTGCCAGCAGCTTAGTAATAGAGACCCAGTACTTC. This sequence encodes CASSLVIETQYF. Using reference TRBV7-8 and TRBJ2-5 for the parts outside the CDR3, the full variable domain is GAGVSQSPRYKVAKRGQDVALRCDPISGHVSLFWYQQALGQGPEFLTYFQNEAQLDKSGLPSDRFFAERPEGSVSTLKIQRTQQEDSAVYLCASSLVIETQYFGPGTRLLVL.

The J gene is TRBJ2-1, the V gene TRBV11-1, with D perhaps TRBD2 (6 bases). CDR3 length: 15 amino acids. Germline loops: CDR1 SGHAT, CDR2 FQDESV (reference sequence). V lost 1 base, J lost 7 bases, and 14 bases lay in between. The DNA for the CDR3 is TGTGCCAGCAGCTTAGGCGGGGCCCTTGGGAATGAGCAGTTCTTC. This codes for CASSLGGALGNEQFF.

The chain links TRBV5-5 to TRBJ2-7; D is perhaps TRBD1 (7 bases). The V and J ends lost 4 bases and 5 bases respectively, with 16 bases between them. The CDR3 has 14 residues. Germline assignment: CDR1 SGHKS and CDR2 YYEKEE (reference sequence). Written as DNA, the CDR3 is TGTGCCAGCAGCGGCGGGACAGAATACCACGAGCAGTACTTC. Its translation is CASSGGTEYHEQYF.

The chain links TRBV5-1 to TRBJ2-7; TRBD1 matches 7 bases. The CDR3 extends over 13 amino acids. The junction had 3 bases not matched to a gene; V was cut back by 4 bases and J by 2 bases. From germline, CDR1 is SGHRS and CDR2 YFSETQ. The CDR3 nucleotides read TGCGCCAGCAGCATGGGACAGCCCTACGAGCAGTACTTC. It specifies CASSMGQPYEQYF.

The rearrangement uses TRBV6-1 and TRBJ2-7, with D uncertain. Trimming took off 5 bases at V and 6 bases at J, with 11 bases between the two ends. In germline, CDR1 is MNHNS, CDR2 SASEGT. CDR3 length: 12 amino acids. CDR3: CASSTNLGEQYF. In nucleotides, the CDR3 is TGTGCCAGCAGTACGAACCTCGGCGAGCAGTACTTC.

Here the CDR3 reads CASSFYRGQDTGELFF. For the CDR3, the DNA is TGTGCCAGCAGCTTTTACAGGGGGCAGGACACCGGGGAGCTGTTTTTT. This sequence joins TRBV7-2 and TRBJ2-2, with 9 bases identical to TRBD1. The CDR3 length is 16 residues. Germline V gene sequence: CDR1 SGHTA, CDR2 FQGNSA. Trimming removed 3 bases from V and 3 bases from J; junction bases left unmatched: 5.

The sample holds a few counts of this clone. The chain is built from TRBV28 and TRBJ1-3; weak D call: TRBD1 (5 bases). Germline V gene sequence: CDR1 MDHEN, CDR2 SYDVKM. V was pared by 5 bases and J by 0 bases, with 14 bases between. The CDR3 covers 16 residues. CDR3: CASSGGPGSSGNTIYF. The CDR3 coding sequence is TGTGCCAGCAGTGGGGGTCCGGGATCCTCTGGAAACACCATATATTTT.

The V and J genes are TRBV27 and TRBJ1-2; D is unclear. This CDR3 comprises 11 residues. The V end lost 9 bases, the J end lost 4 bases, and 9 bases lay between the germline ends. Germline V gives CDR1 MNHEY, CDR2 SMNVEV (reference sequence). CDR3 residues: CASGASYGYTF. CDR3 in DNA: TGTGCCAGTGGTGCCTCCTATGGCTACACCTTC.

The chain has TRBV30 and TRBJ2-5; possibly TRBD1 or TRBD2 for D (6 bases each). V was cut by 3 bases and J by 5 bases, with 16 bases left in between. Per germline, CDR1 GTSNPN and CDR2 SVGIG (reference sequence). The CDR3 is 14 residues long. CDR3 nucleotide sequence: TGTGCCTGGAGGATAAAAGGGGGGCGGGAGACCCAGTACTTC. Its protein is CAWRIKGGRETQYF.

The rearrangement uses TRBV5-1 and TRBJ2-5; 10 nucleotides match TRBD2. Trimming took 1 base from V and 2 from J; bases not matched to a gene: 5. The CDR3 extends over 16 amino acids. Germline-derived CDR1 and CDR2 are SGHRS and YFSETQ. CDR3 DNA: TGCGCCAGCAGCTTGCAACTAGCGGGGAGACAAGAGACCCAGTACTTC. The encoded protein is CASSLQLAGRQETQYF.

The chain joins TRBV29-1 to TRBJ1-3; possible D gene TRBD1, 6 bases. The CDR3 is made up of 11 amino acids. V lost 6 bases and J 4 bases, leaving 7 bases between the germline ends. CDR1 is SQVTM and CDR2 is ANQGSEA in the germline V gene. In DNA, the CDR3 is TGCAGCGTACAGGGAGGAAACACCATATATTTT. It yields the protein CSVQGGNTIYF.

V gene TRBV6-1 combines with J gene TRBJ2-2; D gene ambiguous. Germline V gene lookup returns CDR1 MNHNS and CDR2 SASEGT. V gave up 8 bases and J gave up 7 bases, with 11 bases separating them. This CDR3 has 12 amino acids. The CDR3 region is CASPRLGGELFF. DNA of the CDR3: TGTGCCAGCCCTCGCTTGGGCGGGGAGCTGTTTTTT.

The chain uses TRBV6-5 and TRBJ2-7, with 7 bases aligning to TRBD2. V lost 10 bases and J lost 7; bases outside the gene matches: 13. CDR1 and CDR2 (germline): MNHEY, SVGAGI. The CDR3 totals 13 residues. The CDR3 DNA is TGTGCCACCACTAAGGGAGGGCGGCTAGAGCAGTACTTC. Amino acids: CATTKGGRLEQYF.